This T cell receptor (beta chain) was obtained from a study of shared clonotypes between healthy human individuals (dated by TCRdb to about 2020). Study-wide context: A couple of women and a few men aged 18 to 49 years were included in the cohort. Between about 0.8 and 9 billion PBMCs per donor were obtained by leukapheresis. For each donor, CD4 naive and CD4 memory were each run on three plates, CD8 naive on two plates, and CD8 memory on one plate. Libraries were prepared and TCR repertoires were sequenced by different laboratories using diverse techniques, in order to increase sequencing depth and limit assay-specific biases. To estimate repertoire size and how much clonotype sharing occurs between individuals, the study deeply sequenced the blood TCR repertoires of roughly 5 healthy adults. The full study reports these points: Pairwise subsampling indicated that sequencing depth was expected to affect the degree of clonotype sharing among donors. Naive subsets generally had larger estimated clonotype richness than memory subsets did. Even with the large sequencing depth, rarefaction of the sorted-subset datasets indicated that sequencing was incomplete. The genetic and exposure-history diversity represented was limited by the small number of donors. Clonotypes shared by all four sorted-subset donors showed higher generation probabilities than non-shared clonotypes. Sharing across a few donors was observed for approximately 4.6% of naive CD4, 3.5% of naive CD8, about 2.5% of memory CD4, and around 0.42% of memory CD8 clonotypes. Sampling was restricted to blood, and TCR repertoires in tissues likely differ from the TCR repertoires found in blood.

Using the deep immunoSEQ assay, TCR CDR3 regions were amplified from genomic DNA by multiplex PCR. Extracted genomic DNA from each cell subset was distributed evenly across all wells of several immunoSEQ 96-well plates, and each plate was treated as a replicate. For sorted subsets, 200 ng of genomic DNA, equivalent to roughly 33,000 T cell genomes, went into each replicate PCR. Purified libraries were measured with a Qubit 3.0 fluorometer, size-checked on a Bioanalyzer 2100, and measured again with the KAPA Library Quantification kit. Every immunoSEQ 96-well plate was sequenced on a separate single-read 150-cycle Illumina NextSeq 550 flow cell. The authors' analysis ran thus. The immunoSEQ output contained only junctional sequences without quality scores, so filtering could not match that applied to full-length reads. To assign V/J genes and CDR3, sequences were annotated using PyIR, a Python wrapper for IgBLAST v1.9, with IMGT germline references. Reads were removed for weak V/J assignments (E-value above 1e-6), missing CDR3, stop codons, out-of-frame junctions, or ambiguous translated residues. V3J clonotypes were defined by identical inferred V gene, J gene, and CDR3 amino acid sequence. The percentage overlap between two repertoires was calculated by dividing the number of shared unique clonotypes by the size of the smaller repertoire. RTK rarefaction, the Chao1 estimator, and Recon v2.1 estimates of unobserved clonotypes were used to assess repertoire richness. OLGA was used to compute generation probabilities for all TCRbeta clonotypes that the gDNA method yielded from a handful of donors. TCRdb stores this immuneACCESS table with in-frame sequences only. Part of the clones is absent; in the studies checked, under half of the shortfall reflects unresolved V genes, and no reason is known for the rest. The V and J calls and clone size come from that table; D and trimming were worked out from the DNA. The table for this sample lists more than 2,000,000 clones; approximately 93% of them were counted only once. In total, the top ten clones hold 0.3% to 0.4% of the sample.

A word on this clone: No cognate antigen has been identified for it. Nothing much larger sits one base from this clone, and base qualities are not available.

V drops 8 bases and J drops 5 bases, leaving 18 bases in between. The CDR3 spans 14 residues, from the cysteine through the phenylalanine. The CDR3 DNA has 42 bases and is translated from base 1. As encoded in the germline V gene, CDR1 is KGHSH while CDR2 is LQKENI. The donors were healthy, HIV-negative adults with no recently reported acute infections or vaccinations. Only Caucasian adults living in Nashville, Tennessee, USA were represented among the donors. Magnetic negative selection was used to enrich CD4+ T cells, after which naive cells were positively selected on CD45RA and the negative fraction became the memory subset. Blood was obtained by leukapheresis, after which PBMCs were separated by Ficoll-Histopaque density gradient centrifugation and cryopreserved in liquid nitrogen vapor phase. Analytical flow cytometry was used to check the purity and quantity of each magnetically sorted T cell population. Genomic DNA was isolated from each sorted fraction and quantified by UV absorbance on a Nanodrop 2000c.

The V gene is TRBV18 and the J gene is TRBJ2-5, and perhaps TRBD2 as D gene, on 5 matching bases. The receptor was isolated from a man younger than 35 in good health. Some clones in this sample may be carry-over from other donors' samples. Sequencing used naive CD4+ T cells from PBMCs. The intended sense of this specimen's cell subset or site label: CD45RA+ positively selected. The sequence in DNA is TGTGCCAGCCAGGACTCTTTGGCTGGGGAGACCCAGTACTTC. This is translated as CASQDSLAGETQYF.